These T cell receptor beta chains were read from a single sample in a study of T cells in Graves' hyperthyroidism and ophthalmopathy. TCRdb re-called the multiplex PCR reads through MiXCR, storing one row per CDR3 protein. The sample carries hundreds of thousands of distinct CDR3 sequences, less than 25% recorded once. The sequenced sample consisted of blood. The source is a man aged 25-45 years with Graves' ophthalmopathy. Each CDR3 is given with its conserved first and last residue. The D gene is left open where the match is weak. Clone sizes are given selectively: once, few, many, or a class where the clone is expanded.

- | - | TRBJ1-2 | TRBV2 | TGTGCCAGCAGCCCCCAGTTGGGGACGGGCTACACCTTC | CASSPQLGTGYTF
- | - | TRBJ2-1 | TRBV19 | TGTGCCAGTAACCCCGGGACGAGCTCCTACAATGAGCAGTTCTTC | CASNPGTSSYNEQFF
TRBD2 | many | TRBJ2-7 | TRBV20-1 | TGCAGTGCTCCGAGCGGGAGTTTGTCCTACGAGCAGTACTTC | CSAPSGSLSYEQYF
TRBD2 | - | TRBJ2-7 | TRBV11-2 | TGTGCCAGCAGCGGTGGGTCTAGCGGAGCCTACGAGCAGTACTTC | CASSGGSSGAYEQYF
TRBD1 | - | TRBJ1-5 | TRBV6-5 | TGTGCCAGCAGTTCAGTCTTGGGACAGGGGTTTCGCAATCAGCCCCAGCATTTT | CASSSVLGQGFRNQPQHF
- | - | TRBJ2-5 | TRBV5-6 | TGTGCCAGCAGCTTTCAGCAGGGCGCAGAGACCCAGTACTTC | CASSFQQGAETQYF
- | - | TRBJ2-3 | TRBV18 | TGTGCCAGCTCACCACCGACGTCGAGGGAGGACAATATAGCGCAGTATTTT | CASSPPTSREDNIAQYF
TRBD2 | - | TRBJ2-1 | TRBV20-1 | TGCAGTGTAATGGGACTAGCGCGCTACAATGAGCAGTTCTTC | CSVMGLARYNEQFF
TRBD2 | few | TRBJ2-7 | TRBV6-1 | TGTGCCAGCAGTGAATCAGCTAGCGGGTCCTACGAGCAGTACTTC | CASSESASGSYEQYF
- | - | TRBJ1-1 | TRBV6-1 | TGTGCCAGCAGTCGCGACCCATTGAACACTGAAGCTTTCTTT | CASSRDPLNTEAFF
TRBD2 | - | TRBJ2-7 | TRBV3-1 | TGTGCCAGCAGTCGGATAGCGGGAGGGTACGAGCAGTACTTC | CASSRIAGGYEQYF
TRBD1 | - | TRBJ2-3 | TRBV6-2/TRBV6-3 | TGTGCCAGCAGTGCAGACAGGGTTAGCACAGATACGCAGTATTTT | CASSADRVSTDTQYF
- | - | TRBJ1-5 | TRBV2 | TGTGCCAGTGCCCGTGGGTCCTTGGATCAGCCCCAGCATTTT | CASARGSLDQPQHF
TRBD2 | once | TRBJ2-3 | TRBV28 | TGTGCCAGCAGCCCTACCGGACTAGCGGGAGCAGATACGCAGTATTTT | CASSPTGLAGADTQYF
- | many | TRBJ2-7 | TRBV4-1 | TGCGCCAGCAGTCCAACCTCCGGGCCGACACACGAGCAGTACTTC | CASSPTSGPTHEQYF
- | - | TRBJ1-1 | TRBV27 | TGTGCCAGCCGCCCAAGTCGGAAAAACACTGAAGCTTTCTTT | CASRPSRKNTEAFF
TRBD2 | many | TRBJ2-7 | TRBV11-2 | TGTGCCAGCAGCCCCCACCGGGAGGGAAGCTACGAGCAGTACTTC | CASSPHREGSYEQYF
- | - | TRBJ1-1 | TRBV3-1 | TGTGCCAGCAGACCCACAGGGAGTCACACTGAAGCTTTCTTT | CASRPTGSHTEAFF
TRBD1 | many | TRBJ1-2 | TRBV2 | TGTGCCAGCAGATCGGGACAGGGGAACTATGGCTACACCTTC | CASRSGQGNYGYTF
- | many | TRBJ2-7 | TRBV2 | TGTGCCAGCAGTGAAAAGGTGAAGGCAGTCTACGAGCAGTACTTC | CASSEKVKAVYEQYF
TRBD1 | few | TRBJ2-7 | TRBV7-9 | TGTGCCAGCAGCCTCCCCCCGGGACAGGAGAGCTCCTACGAGCAGTACTTC | CASSLPPGQESSYEQYF
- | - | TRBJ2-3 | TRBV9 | TGTGCCAGCAGCGTCCAGGGGCGGGACACAGATACGCAGTATTTT | CASSVQGRDTDTQYF
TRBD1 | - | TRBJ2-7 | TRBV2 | TGTGCCAGCTTCTCGCCCCGGACAGGGGCACACGAGCAGTACTTC | CASFSPRTGAHEQYF
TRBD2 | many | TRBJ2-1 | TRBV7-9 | TGTGCCAGCGGACTAGCGGGAGGGCCATCTAGGAGTTATGAGCAGTTCTTC | CASGLAGGPSRSYEQFF
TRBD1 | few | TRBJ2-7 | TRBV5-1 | TGCGCCAGCAGACCTATTCCGGGACAGGGGGCGAAGGAGCAGTACTTC | CASRPIPGQGAKEQYF
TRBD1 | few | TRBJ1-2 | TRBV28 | TGTGCCAGCAGCAGTCTACACCGGGACAGGGGATATTATGGCTACACCTTC | CASSSLHRDRGYYGYTF
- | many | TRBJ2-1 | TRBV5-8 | TGTGCCAGCAGCTTACTTCTTGTGTCCAATGAGCAGTTCTTC | CASSLLLVSNEQFF
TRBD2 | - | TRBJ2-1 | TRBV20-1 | TGCAGTGCCCCACATAGCGGGAGCTCCTACAATGAGCAGTTCTTC | CSAPHSGSSYNEQFF
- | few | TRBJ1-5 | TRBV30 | TGTGCCTGGAGTTGGGGGGACAGCAATCAGCCCCAGCATTTT | CAWSWGDSNQPQHF
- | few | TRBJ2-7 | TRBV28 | TGTGCCAGCAGTTTACTGGGGTTGGGGTCCTACGAGCAGTACTTC | CASSLLGLGSYEQYF
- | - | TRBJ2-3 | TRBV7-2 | TGTGCCAGCAGCTTAGACCCCAAGGGGGGAGTGGGGGATACGCAGTATTTT | CASSLDPKGGVGDTQYF
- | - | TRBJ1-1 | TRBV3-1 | TGTGCCAGCAGCCAATCCCGCACCGGAGGGAACACTGAAGCTTTCTTT | CASSQSRTGGNTEAFF
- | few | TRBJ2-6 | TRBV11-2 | TGTGCCAGCAGCTTACCAGTATCAGACTCTGGGGCCAACGTCCTGACTTTC | CASSLPVSDSGANVLTF
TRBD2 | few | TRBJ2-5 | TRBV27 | TGTGCCAGCAGTTTAGTCGCCTCGCTAGCGGGAGGGCCCGAGACCCAGTACTTC | CASSLVASLAGGPETQYF
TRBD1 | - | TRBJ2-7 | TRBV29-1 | TGCAGCGTCAAGGGACAGGGAAGCTCCTACGAGCAGTACTTC | CSVKGQGSSYEQYF
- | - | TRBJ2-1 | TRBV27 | TGTGCCAGCAGTTTATTCGGGTCGTCGTCCTTTTGGGAGCAGTTCTTC | CASSLFGSSSFWEQFF
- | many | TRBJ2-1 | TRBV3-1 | TGTGCCAGCAGACTCAATGAGCAGTTCTTC | CASRLNEQFF
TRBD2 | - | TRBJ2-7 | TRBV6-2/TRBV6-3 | TGTGCCAGCATCAAGCGGGGGAGCTCCTACGAGCAGTACTTC | CASIKRGSSYEQYF
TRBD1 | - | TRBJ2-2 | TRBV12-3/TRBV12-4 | TGTGCCAGCAGGACCGACAGGGGGTATAACACCGGGGAGCTGTTTTTT | CASRTDRGYNTGELFF
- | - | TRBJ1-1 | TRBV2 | TGTGCCAGCGCTCAGACAGGCGCCCTCTCCGAAGCTTTCTTT | CASAQTGALSEAFF
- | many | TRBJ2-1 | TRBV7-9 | TGTGCCAGCAATCCTCTAGGGCGGGACTCATACAATGAGCAGTTCTTC | CASNPLGRDSYNEQFF
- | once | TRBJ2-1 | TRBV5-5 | TGTGCCAGCAGCTTCGGCAGGGAAGGCAATGAGCAGTTCTTC | CASSFGREGNEQFF
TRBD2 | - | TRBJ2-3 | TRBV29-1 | TGCAGCGCAACGATTAGCGGGAGCGACGCAGATACGCAGTATTTT | CSATISGSDADTQYF
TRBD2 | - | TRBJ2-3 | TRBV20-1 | TGCAGTGCTAGAGATCTTCGGGAGGCATCGGATACGCAGTATTTT | CSARDLREASDTQYF